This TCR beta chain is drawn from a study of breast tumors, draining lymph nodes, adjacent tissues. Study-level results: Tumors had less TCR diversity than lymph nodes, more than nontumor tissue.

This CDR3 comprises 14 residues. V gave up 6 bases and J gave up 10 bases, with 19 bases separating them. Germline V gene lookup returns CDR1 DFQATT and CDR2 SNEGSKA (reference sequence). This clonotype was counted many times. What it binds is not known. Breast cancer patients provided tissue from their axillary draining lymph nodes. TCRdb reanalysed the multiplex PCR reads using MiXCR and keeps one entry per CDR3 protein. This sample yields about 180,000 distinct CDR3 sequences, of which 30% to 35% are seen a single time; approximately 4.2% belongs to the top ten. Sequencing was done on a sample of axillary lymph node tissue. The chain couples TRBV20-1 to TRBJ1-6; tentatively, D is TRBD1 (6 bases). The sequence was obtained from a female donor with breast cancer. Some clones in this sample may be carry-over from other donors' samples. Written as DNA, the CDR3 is TGCAGTGCAACGAGGGGGGCCGGTTTCTCACCCCTCCACTTT. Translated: CSATRGAGFSPLHF.